This T cell receptor beta chain came from a study of blood T cell repertoires in COVID-19. Each participant's cohort was designated according to participant-reported clinical history. Libraries were prepared by immunoSEQ multiplex PCR; TCRdb keeps only in-frame clonotypes and omits some of them. The table shows 250,000 or so clones, with 80% to 85% occurring only once. The CDR3 is 18 residues long. Trimming took 6 bases from V and 6 from J; bases not matched to a gene: 21. The germline gives CDR1 SQVTM, CDR2 ANQGSEA. This receptor was taken from a man aged 50 to 60 who had recovered from COVID-19. The chain is built from TRBV29-1 and TRBJ1-4, with TRBD1 matching over 8 bases. Sequencing was carried out using PBMCs or T cells enriched from blood (not recorded which). The CDR3 reads CSVGDRPVLMDGYEKLFF. CDR3 nucleotide sequence: TGCAGCGTCGGGGACAGGCCTGTTCTGATGGATGGTTATGAAAAACTGTTTTTT.